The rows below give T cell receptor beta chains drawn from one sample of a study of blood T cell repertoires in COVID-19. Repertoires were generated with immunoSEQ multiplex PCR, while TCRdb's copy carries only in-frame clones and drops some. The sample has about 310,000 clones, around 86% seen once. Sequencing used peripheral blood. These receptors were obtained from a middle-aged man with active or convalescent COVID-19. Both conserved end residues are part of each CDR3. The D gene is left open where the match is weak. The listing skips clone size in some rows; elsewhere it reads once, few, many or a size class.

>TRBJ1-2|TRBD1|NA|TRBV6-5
TGTGCCAGCAGTTCTTATTTTACAGGGGTGAGAGGCTACACCTTC
CASSSYFTGVRGYTF
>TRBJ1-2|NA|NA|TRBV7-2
TGTGCCAGCAGCTCCCTGGCAGGCCGAAGCCGCTATGGCTACACCTTC
CASSSLAGRSRYGYTF
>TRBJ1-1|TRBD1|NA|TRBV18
TGTGCCAGCTCATCAGACAGGGTGGGGGGCACTGAAGCTTTCTTT
CASSSDRVGGTEAFF
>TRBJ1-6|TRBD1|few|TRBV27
TGTGCCAGCAGTTGGGACAGGGTCGGGTCACCCCTCCACTTT
CASSWDRVGSPLHF
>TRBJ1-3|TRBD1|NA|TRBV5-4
TGTGCCAGCAGCCTGGGACAGGGCCAAAGCCCCCTCTCTGGAAACACCATATATTTT
CASSLGQGQSPLSGNTIYF
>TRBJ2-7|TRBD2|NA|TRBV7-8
TGTGCCAGCAGCTTTTCGGGGGGGGCTTTAGGGTACGAGCAGTACTTC
CASSFSGGALGYEQYF
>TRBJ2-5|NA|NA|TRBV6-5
TGTGCCAGCGCTTTGGGGGCCGGGGAGACCCAGTACTTC
CASALGAGETQYF
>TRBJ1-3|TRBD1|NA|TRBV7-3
TGTGCCAGCAGCTTACCCCCACCCCGGCAGGGGGCGTCTGGAAACACCATATATTTT
CASSLPPPRQGASGNTIYF
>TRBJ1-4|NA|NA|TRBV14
TGTGCCAGCAGCCTCCAGGGTTCTGCTGAAAAACTGTTTTTT
CASSLQGSAEKLFF
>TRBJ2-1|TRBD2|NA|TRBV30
TGTGCCTGGACCCGTACTAGCGGGAGGGGCGATGAGCAGTTCTTC
CAWTRTSGRGDEQFF
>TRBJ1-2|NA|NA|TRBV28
TGTGCCAGCAGTTCGGGAGGGAACTATGGCTACACCTTC
CASSSGGNYGYTF
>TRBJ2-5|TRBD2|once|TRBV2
TGTGCCAGCAGTCGTAGCGGGGGCGTCCAAGAGACCCAGTACTTC
CASSRSGGVQETQYF
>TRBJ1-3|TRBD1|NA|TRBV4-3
TGCGCCAGCAGCCAAGTAAGGGGGCCTGGAAACACCATATATTTT
CASSQVRGPGNTIYF
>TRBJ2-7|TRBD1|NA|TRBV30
TGTGCCGGGGACAGGGCAGTCTTC
CAGDRAVF
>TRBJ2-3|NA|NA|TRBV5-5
TGTGCCAGCAGCTCAATCAGAGATACGCAGTATTTT
CASSSIRDTQYF
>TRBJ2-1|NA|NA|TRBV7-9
TGTGCCAGCAGCCCCCTAGCGTTTTACAATGAGCAGTTCTTC
CASSPLAFYNEQFF
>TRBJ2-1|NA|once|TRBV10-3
TGTGCCATCAGTGAGCCATTTAGCCGCCCGAGCTCCTACAATGAGCAGTTCTTC
CAISEPFSRPSSYNEQFF
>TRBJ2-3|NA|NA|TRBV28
TGTGCCAGCAGTTTAAGACAACATGGGGATACGCAGTATTTT
CASSLRQHGDTQYF
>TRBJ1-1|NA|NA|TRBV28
TGTGCCAGCAGGCCTACAGGGAAGGGAGCTTTCTTT
CASRPTGKGAFF
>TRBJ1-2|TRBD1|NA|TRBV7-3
TGTGCCAGCAGCTTAACGCAGGGGGGCGGCTACACCTTC
CASSLTQGGGYTF
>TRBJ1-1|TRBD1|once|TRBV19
TGTGCCAGTAGTCTTGGGACAGCGAACACTGAAGCTTTCTTT
CASSLGTANTEAFF
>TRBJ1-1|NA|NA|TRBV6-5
TGTGCCAGCACCCGAACGGGAGCGGCGCGCACTGAAGCTTTCTTT
CASTRTGAARTEAFF
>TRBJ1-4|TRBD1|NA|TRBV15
TGTGCCACCAGCTGGACAGGGGATGAAAAACTGTTTTTT
CATSWTGDEKLFF
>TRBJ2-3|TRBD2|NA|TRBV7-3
TGTGCCAGCAGCCCTCCCCCGGGACTAGCGGGAAACACAGATACGCAGTATTTT
CASSPPPGLAGNTDTQYF
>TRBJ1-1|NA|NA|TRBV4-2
TGTGCCAGCAGCCAAGAGGACAGTAGGAACACTGAAGCTTTCTTT
CASSQEDSRNTEAFF
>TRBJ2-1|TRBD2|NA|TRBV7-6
TGTGCCAGCAGCTTAGGACTAGCGGGAGGGGCGTATGAGCAGTTCTTC
CASSLGLAGGAYEQFF